The T cell receptor (beta chain) described here comes from a study of OX40 agonist ivuxolimab in advanced cancers. Study-wide results and caveats: Circulating CD4+ and CD8+ T cells showed clonal expansion by week 6 at 0.1 to 3.0 mg/kg. Averaged across samples, CD8+ T cells carried more expanded clones than CD4+ did.

Blood samples were obtained at baseline, cycle 4 day 1, and cycle 7 day 1. The protocol was immunoSEQ multiplex PCR, while the TCRdb copy is restricted to in-frame clones and leaves out a portion. In the table there are about 68,000 clones, roughly nine tenths of which are singletons. About this clone: Its antigen is unknown.

Germline lookup yields CDR1 SGDLS and CDR2 YYNGEE. CDR3 length equals 11 residues. Deletions cut 4 bases from V and 3 bases from J, with 3 bases between. The material was CD4+ or CD8+ T cells sorted from blood, obtained in a trial of the OX40 agonist ivuxolimab. The chain recombines TRBV9 with TRBJ2-3; D call uncertain. The source is an adult with an advanced solid tumor such as melanoma, head and neck, liver or kidney cancer. The CDR3 coding sequence is TGTGCCAGCAGCTTAACAGATACGCAGTATTTT. This codes for CASSLTDTQYF.